This T cell receptor (beta chain) came from a study of blood T cell repertoires in COVID-19. On the study more broadly: Sample material is recorded as cDNA or gDNA derived from T cells, B-cell-depleted T cells, or PBMCs.

Per the original data handling: Reference gene primers were amplified, and this amplification served to estimate nucleated cell counts. Here immunoSEQ multiplex PCR was the method, and the copy in TCRdb shows in-frame clones only, minus some. That table is the source of V, J and clone size, and D and trimming were worked out from the DNA. The sample has approximately 180,000 clones; about four fifths are singletons. Germline V lookup: CDR1 SGHRS, CDR2 YFSETQ. The CDR3 contains 15 residues. J was trimmed by 7 bases and V by 1 base; bases with no gene match: 9. The V gene is TRBV5-1, the J gene TRBJ2-7, with 9 bases matching TRBD2. Sequencing used peripheral blood. This TCR was sampled from a woman aged 70-85 years with acute or convalescent COVID-19. The CDR3, as DNA: TGCGCCAGCAGCTTGAATAGCGGGAGCCAGTCGGAGCAGTACTTC. Encoded protein: CASSLNSGSQSEQYF.